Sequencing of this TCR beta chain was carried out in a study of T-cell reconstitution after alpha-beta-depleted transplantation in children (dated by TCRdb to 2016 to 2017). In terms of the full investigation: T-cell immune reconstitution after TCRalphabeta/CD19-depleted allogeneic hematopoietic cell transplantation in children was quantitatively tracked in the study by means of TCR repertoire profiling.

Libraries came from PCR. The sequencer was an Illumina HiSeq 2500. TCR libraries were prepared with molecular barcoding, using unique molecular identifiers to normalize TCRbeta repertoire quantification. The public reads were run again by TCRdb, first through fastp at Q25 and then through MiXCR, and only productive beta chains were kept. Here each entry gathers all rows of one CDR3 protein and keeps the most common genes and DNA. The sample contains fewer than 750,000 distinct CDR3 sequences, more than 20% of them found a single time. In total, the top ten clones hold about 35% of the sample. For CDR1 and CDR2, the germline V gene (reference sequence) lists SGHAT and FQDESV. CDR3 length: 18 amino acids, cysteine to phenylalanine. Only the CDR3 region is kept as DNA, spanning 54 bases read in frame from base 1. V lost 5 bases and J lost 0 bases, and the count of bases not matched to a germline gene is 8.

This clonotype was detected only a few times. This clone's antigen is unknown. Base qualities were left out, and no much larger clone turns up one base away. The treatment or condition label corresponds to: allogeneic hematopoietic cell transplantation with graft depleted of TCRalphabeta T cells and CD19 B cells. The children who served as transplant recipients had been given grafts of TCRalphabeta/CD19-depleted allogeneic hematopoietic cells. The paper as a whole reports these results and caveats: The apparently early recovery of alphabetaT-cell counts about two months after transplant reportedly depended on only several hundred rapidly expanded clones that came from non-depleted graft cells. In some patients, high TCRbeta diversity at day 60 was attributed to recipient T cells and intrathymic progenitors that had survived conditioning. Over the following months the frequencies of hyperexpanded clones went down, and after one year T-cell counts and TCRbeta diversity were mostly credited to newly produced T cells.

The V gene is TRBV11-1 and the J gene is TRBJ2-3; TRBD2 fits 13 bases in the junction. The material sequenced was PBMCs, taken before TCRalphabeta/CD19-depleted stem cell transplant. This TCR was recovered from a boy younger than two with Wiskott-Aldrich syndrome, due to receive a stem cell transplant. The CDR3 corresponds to CASSRGLAGLTSTDTQYF. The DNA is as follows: TGTGCCAGCAGCCGGGGACTAGCGGGGCTAACTAGCACAGATACGCAGTATTTT.